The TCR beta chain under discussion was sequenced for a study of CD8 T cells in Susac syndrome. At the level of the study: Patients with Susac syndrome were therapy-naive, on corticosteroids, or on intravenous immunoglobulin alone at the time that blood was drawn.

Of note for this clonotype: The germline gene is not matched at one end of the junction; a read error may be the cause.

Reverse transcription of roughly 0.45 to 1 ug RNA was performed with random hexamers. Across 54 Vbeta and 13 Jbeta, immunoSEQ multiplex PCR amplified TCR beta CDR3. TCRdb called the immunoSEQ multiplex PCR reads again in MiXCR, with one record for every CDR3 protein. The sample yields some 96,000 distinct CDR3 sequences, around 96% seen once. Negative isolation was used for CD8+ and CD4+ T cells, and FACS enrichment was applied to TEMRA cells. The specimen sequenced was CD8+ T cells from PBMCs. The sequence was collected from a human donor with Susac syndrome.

DNA for the CDR3: TGCGAGTCCGATCGGAACACTGAAGCTTTCTTT. It encodes CESDRNTEAFF. J is TRBJ1-1 and V is TRBV10-3; D is undetermined. CDR3 length equals 11 residues. Germline CDR1 and CDR2: ENHRY and SYGVKD.